This is a list of T cell receptor beta chains from one sample in a study of preoperative IRX-2 immunotherapy in early breast cancer. The assay was immunoSEQ multiplex PCR, and TCRdb's table has in-frame clones only and misses some. Counted here are fewer than 70,000 clones, approximately 93% occurring once; the ten biggest clones make up under 2%. This specimen was collected from a patient treated with IRX-2 immunotherapy. Receptor source: a human donor with breast cancer. Both conserved end residues are part of each CDR3. A D gene is named only where the DNA matches it firmly. Size tells how often a clone was seen (once, few, many) or the class of an expanded clone, and some rows leave it out.

CDR3nt: TGCGCCAGCAGCTTGGAGGGGACCCAAGAGACCCAGTACTTC
CDR3aa: CASSLEGTQETQYF
v_gene: TRBV5-1
j_gene: TRBJ2-5
abundance: .
d_gene: .

CDR3nt: TGCGCCAGCAGCTTCGAGGTCTCCTACGAGCAGTACTTC
CDR3aa: CASSFEVSYEQYF
v_gene: TRBV5-1
j_gene: TRBJ2-7
abundance: once
d_gene: .

CDR3nt: TGTGCCAGCAGAGCGGGAGGGTACGAGCAGTACTTC
CDR3aa: CASRAGGYEQYF
v_gene: TRBV5-5
j_gene: TRBJ2-7
abundance: .
d_gene: TRBD2

CDR3nt: TGCAGTGCTAGAGAGGGTCGGGAGGCCAAGTGG
CDR3aa: CSAREGREAKW
v_gene: TRBV20-1
j_gene: TRBJ1-6
abundance: .
d_gene: .

CDR3nt: TGTGCCAGCAGTCAGACAGGGGAGGGCTACACCTTC
CDR3aa: CASSQTGEGYTF
v_gene: TRBV6-5
j_gene: TRBJ1-2
abundance: few
d_gene: TRBD1

CDR3nt: TGTGCCCGTCGTTGGGGGACGGAGCAGTACTTC
CDR3aa: CARRWGTEQYF
v_gene: TRBV21-1
j_gene: TRBJ2-7
abundance: .
d_gene: .

CDR3nt: TGTGCCAGCAGCCGCTCGGGACAAAACACAGATACGCAGTATTTT
CDR3aa: CASSRSGQNTDTQYF
v_gene: TRBV7-3
j_gene: TRBJ2-3
abundance: .
d_gene: .

CDR3nt: TGTGCCAGCAGTGGGTACTACGAGCAGTACTTC
CDR3aa: CASSGYYEQYF
v_gene: TRBV2
j_gene: TRBJ2-7
abundance: .
d_gene: .

CDR3nt: TGTGCCAGCAGCTTTCTTCGGACAGGGTCCTACAATGAGCAGTTCTTC
CDR3aa: CASSFLRTGSYNEQFF
v_gene: TRBV5-8
j_gene: TRBJ2-1
abundance: .
d_gene: TRBD1

CDR3nt: TGCGCCAGCAGCTTGGGCTTTGGCAGGGAAACAGATACGCAGTATTTT
CDR3aa: CASSLGFGRETDTQYF
v_gene: TRBV5-1
j_gene: TRBJ2-3
abundance: .
d_gene: .

CDR3nt: TGTGCCAGCAGGGGATACTACCGGGAGCAGTACTTC
CDR3aa: CASRGYYREQYF
v_gene: TRBV5-6
j_gene: TRBJ2-5
abundance: .
d_gene: .

CDR3nt: TGTGCCAGCACCCCGACCGGGCCCCGCGTCCACGAGCAGTACTTC
CDR3aa: CASTPTGPRVHEQYF
v_gene: TRBV27
j_gene: TRBJ2-7
abundance: .
d_gene: .

CDR3nt: TGCGCCAGCAGCCAAGATACGCTAGCGGGAGGGTACGAGCAGTACTTC
CDR3aa: CASSQDTLAGGYEQYF
v_gene: TRBV4-3
j_gene: TRBJ2-7
abundance: .
d_gene: TRBD2

CDR3nt: TGTGCCAGCAGCTTAGCCGGCGGCGGGAGTGCCTACGAGCAGTACTTC
CDR3aa: CASSLAGGGSAYEQYF
v_gene: TRBV7-2
j_gene: TRBJ2-7
abundance: once
d_gene: TRBD2